This T cell receptor beta chain derives from a study of early T cells in non-severe SARS-CoV-2 infection. Whole-study context: From unsorted whole blood, bulk RNA was sequenced, and the chains remained unpaired.

TCRdb passed the 5' RACE reads through MiXCR, listing each CDR3 protein once. In the table there are some 57,000 distinct CDR3 sequences, approximately 12% of which are singletons. Germline CDR1 reads SQVTM; CDR2 reads ANQGSEA. CDR3 length: 13 amino acids. This clonotype was seen only a few times. A read error may account for a junction end that differs from germline. This clonotype was obtained from an adult who was a healthcare worker with PCR-confirmed SARS-CoV-2 infection or an uninfected control (not recorded which). The V gene is TRBV29-1, the J gene TRBJ2-3; TRBD2 is a possible D gene (6 bases). The material sequenced was whole blood. For the CDR3, the DNA is TGCAGCGTTGAAGTCCCCGGGACTCGGAGAATAAATTTT. This translates into CSVEVPGTRRINF.